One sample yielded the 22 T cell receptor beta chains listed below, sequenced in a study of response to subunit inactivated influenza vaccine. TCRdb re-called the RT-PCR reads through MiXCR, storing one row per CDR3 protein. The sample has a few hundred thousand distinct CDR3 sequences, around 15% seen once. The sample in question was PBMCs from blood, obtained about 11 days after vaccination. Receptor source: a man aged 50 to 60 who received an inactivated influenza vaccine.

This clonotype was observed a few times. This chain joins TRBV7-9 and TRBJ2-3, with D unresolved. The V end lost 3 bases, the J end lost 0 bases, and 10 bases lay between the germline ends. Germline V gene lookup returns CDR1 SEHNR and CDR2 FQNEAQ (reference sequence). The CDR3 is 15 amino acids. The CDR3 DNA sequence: TGTGCCAGCAGCTTTCTGATCAGGAGCACAGATACGCAGTATTTT. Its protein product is CASSFLIRSTDTQYF.

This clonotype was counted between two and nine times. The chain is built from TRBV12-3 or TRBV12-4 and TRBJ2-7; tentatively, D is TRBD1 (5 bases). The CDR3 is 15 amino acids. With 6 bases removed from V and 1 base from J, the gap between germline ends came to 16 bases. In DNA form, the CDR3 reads TGTGCCAGCAGCCCCACCAGGCAGGGATCCTACGAGCAGTACTTC. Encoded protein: CASSPTRQGSYEQYF.

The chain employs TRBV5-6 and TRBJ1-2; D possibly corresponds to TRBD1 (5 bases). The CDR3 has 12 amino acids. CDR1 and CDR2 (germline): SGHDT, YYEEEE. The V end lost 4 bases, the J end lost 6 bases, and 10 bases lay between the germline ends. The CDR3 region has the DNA TGTGCCAGCAGCCTCAGGGCCGATGGCTACACCTTC. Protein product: CASSLRADGYTF.

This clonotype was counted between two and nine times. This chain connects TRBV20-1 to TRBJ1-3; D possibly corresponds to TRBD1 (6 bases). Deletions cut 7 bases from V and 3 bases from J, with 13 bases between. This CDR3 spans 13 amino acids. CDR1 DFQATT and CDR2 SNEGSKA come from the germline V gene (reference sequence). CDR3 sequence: CSVIKGGGNTIYF. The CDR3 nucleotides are TGCAGTGTTATAAAAGGGGGTGGAAACACCATATATTTT.

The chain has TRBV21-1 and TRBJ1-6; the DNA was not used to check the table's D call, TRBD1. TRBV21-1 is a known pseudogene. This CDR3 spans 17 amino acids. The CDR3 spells CASSKVVPGQAYSPLHF. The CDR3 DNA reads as TGTGCCAGCAGCAAGGTCGTTCCCGGACAGGCCTATTCACCCCTCCACTTT.

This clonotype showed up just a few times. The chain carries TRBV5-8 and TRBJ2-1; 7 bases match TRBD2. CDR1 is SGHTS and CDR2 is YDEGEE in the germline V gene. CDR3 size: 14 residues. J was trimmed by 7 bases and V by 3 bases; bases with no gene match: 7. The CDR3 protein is CASSSPGGNNEQFF. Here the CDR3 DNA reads TGTGCCAGCAGCTCCCCCGGGGGGAATAATGAGCAGTTCTTC.

The CDR3 region has the DNA TGTGCCAGCAGCCCCTTGGCAGGGGGCTCTGAAGGCTACACCTTC. Amino acid sequence: CASSPLAGGSEGYTF. V usage is TRBV5-6 and J usage is TRBJ1-2; 8 bases align to TRBD1. From germline, CDR1 is SGHDT and CDR2 YYEEEE. The CDR3 contains 15 residues. Trimming cost V 4 bases and J 8 bases; bases outside gene matches: 13.

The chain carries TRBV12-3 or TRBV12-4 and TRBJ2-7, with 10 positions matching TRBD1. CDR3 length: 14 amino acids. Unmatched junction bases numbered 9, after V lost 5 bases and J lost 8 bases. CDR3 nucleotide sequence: TGTGCCAGCAGTGGGACAGGGGATGGGAGGCAGCAGTACTTC. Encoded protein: CASSGTGDGRQQYF.

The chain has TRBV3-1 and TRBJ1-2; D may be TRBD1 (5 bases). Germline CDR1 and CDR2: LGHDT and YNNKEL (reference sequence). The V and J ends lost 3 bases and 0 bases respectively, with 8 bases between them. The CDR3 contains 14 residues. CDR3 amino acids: CASSQDTSNYGYTF. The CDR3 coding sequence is TGTGCCAGCAGCCAGGACACTTCTAACTATGGCTACACCTTC.

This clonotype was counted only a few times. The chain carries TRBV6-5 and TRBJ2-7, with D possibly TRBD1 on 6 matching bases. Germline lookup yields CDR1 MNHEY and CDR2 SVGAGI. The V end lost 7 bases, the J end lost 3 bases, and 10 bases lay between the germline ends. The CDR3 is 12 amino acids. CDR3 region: CASTDRIYEQYF. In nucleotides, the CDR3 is TGTGCCAGCACCGACAGGATCTACGAGCAGTACTTC.

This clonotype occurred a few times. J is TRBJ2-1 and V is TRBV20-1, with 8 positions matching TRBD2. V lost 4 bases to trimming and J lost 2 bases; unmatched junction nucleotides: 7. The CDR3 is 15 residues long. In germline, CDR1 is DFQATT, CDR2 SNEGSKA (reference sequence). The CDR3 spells CSAKAGEGPYNEQFF. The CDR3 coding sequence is TGCAGTGCTAAAGCGGGAGAAGGGCCCTACAATGAGCAGTTCTTC.

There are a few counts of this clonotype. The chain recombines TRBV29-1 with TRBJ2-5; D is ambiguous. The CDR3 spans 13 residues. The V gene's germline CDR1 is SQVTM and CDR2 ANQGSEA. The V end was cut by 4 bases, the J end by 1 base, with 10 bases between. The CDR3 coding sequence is TGCAGCGTTGGGTTTTGGGGCCAAGAGACCCAGTACTTC. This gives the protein CSVGFWGQETQYF.

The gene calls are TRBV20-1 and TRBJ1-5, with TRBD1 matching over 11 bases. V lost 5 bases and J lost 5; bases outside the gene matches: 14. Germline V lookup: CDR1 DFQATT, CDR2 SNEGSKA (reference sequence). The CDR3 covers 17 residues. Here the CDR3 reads CSAHQDTGTGGYQPQHF. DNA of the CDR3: TGCAGTGCTCACCAAGACACCGGGACAGGGGGGTATCAGCCCCAGCATTTT.

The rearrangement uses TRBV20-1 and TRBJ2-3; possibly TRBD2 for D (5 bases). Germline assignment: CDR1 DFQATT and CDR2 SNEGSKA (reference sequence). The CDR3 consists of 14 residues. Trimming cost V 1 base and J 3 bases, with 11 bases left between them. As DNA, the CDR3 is TGCAGTGCTAGAGCGGGGTTGTGGACAGATACGCAGTATTTT. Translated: CSARAGLWTDTQYF.

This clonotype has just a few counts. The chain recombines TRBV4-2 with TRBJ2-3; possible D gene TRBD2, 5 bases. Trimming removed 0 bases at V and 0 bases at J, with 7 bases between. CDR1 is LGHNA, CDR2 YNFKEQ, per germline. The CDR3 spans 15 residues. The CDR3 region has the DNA TGTGCCAGCAGCCAAGATTGGACTAGCACAGATACGCAGTATTTT. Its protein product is CASSQDWTSTDTQYF.

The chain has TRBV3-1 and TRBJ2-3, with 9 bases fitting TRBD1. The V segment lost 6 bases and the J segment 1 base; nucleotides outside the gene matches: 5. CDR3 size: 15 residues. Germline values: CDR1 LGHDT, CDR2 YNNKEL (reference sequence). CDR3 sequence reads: CASSQWTGGTDTQYF. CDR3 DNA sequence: TGTGCCAGCAGTCAGTGGACAGGGGGCACAGATACGCAGTATTTT.

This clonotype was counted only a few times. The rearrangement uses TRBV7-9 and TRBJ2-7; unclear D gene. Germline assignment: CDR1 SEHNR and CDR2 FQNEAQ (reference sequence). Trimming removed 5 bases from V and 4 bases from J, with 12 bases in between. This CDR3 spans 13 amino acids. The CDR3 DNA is TGTGCCAGCAGCCCAAGGCCCCGTTACGAGCAGTACTTC. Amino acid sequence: CASSPRPRYEQYF.

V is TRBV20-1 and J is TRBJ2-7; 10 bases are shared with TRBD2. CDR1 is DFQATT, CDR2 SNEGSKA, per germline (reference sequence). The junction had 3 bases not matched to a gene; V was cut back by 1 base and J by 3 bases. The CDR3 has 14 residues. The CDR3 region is CSARGTSGNYEQYF. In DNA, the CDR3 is TGCAGTGCTAGAGGGACTAGCGGAAACTACGAGCAGTACTTC.

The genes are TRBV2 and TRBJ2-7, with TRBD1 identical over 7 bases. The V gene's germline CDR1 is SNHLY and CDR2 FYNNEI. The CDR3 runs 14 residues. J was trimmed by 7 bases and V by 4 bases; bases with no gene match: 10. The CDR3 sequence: CASSVGTVPLEQYF. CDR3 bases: TGTGCCAGCAGTGTCGGGACAGTACCCCTGGAGCAGTACTTC.

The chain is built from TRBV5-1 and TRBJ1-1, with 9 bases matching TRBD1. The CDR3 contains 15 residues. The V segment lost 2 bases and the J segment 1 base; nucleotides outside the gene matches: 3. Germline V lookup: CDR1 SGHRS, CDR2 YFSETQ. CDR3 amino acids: CASSLQGAENTEAFF. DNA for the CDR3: TGCGCCAGCAGCTTACAGGGGGCTGAGAACACTGAAGCTTTCTTT. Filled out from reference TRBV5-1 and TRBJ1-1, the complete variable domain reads KAGVTQTPRYLIKTRGQQVTLSCSPISGHRSVSWYQQTPGQGLQFLFEYFSETQRNKGNFPGRFSGRQFSNSRSEMNVSTLELGDSALYLCASSLQGAENTEAFFGQGTRLTVV.

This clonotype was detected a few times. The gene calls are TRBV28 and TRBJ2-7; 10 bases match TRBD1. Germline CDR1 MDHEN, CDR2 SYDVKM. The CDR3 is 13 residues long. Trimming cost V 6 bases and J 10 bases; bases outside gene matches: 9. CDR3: CASSPGQGPGQYF. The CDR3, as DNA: TGTGCCAGCAGCCCGGGACAGGGGCCCGGACAGTACTTC. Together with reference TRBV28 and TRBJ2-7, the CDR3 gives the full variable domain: DVKVTQSSRYLVKRTGEKVFLECVQDMDHENMFWYRQDPGLGLRLIYFSYDVKMKEKGDIPEGYSVSREKKERFSLILESASTNQTSMYLCASSPGQGPGQYFGPGTRLTVT.

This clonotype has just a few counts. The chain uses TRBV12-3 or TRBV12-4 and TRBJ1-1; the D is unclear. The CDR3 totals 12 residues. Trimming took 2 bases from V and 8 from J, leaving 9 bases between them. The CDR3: CASSLSGREAFF. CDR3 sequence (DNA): TGTGCCAGCAGTTTAAGTGGCAGGGAAGCTTTCTTT.